Listed below are T cell receptor beta chains from one sample, sequenced in a study of cytomegalovirus exposure and HLA in healthy donors. TCRdb's table, derived via immunoSEQ multiplex PCR, lists solely in-frame clones and lacks some. The sample has 120,000 or so clones; more than 80% are singletons. Sequencing was carried out using PBMCs. The receptors were sampled from a man aged 35 to 55 in good health and CMV-seronegative. The CDR3 runs from the conserved cysteine through the conserved F or W. The order of the fields is J gene, V gene, CDR3 length, clone size, D gene, CDR3 DNA, CDR3 protein. D genes are given only for firm matches. Expanded clones are given a class, and other clones once, few, many or no size at all.

TRBJ2-3 TRBV5-1 15 - - TGCGCCAGCAGCCCAGGTGCTCAAGGCGCAGATACGCAGTATTTT CASSPGAQGADTQYF
TRBJ2-5 TRBV2 15 - TRBD2 TGTGCCAGCAGTGAACTTGGCGGGGGGGCTGTGACCCAGTACTTC CASSELGGGAVTQYF
TRBJ1-5 TRBV6-5 13 - TRBD1 TGTGCCAGCAGTTACTCGACAGGGCAGCCCCAGCATTTT CASSYSTGQPQHF
TRBJ2-1 TRBV11-2 17 few TRBD2 TGTGCCAGCAGCTTAATAGCTAGCGGAGTTTTTTACAATGAGCAGTTCTTC CASSLIASGVFYNEQFF
TRBJ1-2 TRBV5-4 15 - - TGTGCCAGCAGCTTGGATGGGGGGGGTATCTATGGCTACACCTTC CASSLDGGGIYGYTF
TRBJ1-1 TRBV10-3 14 - TRBD1 TGTGCCATCAGTGTGGGACAGAGAAACACTGAAGCTTTCTTT CAISVGQRNTEAFF
TRBJ2-4 TRBV6-1 16 - TRBD2 TGTGCCAGCAGTGAAGTTGTAGCGGGAGTCAAAAACAGTCAGTACTTC CASSEVVAGVKNSQYF
TRBJ2-3 TRBV18 15 - - TGTGCCAGCTCACTAGACAGGACTAGCACAGATACGCAGTATTTT CASSLDRTSTDTQYF
TRBJ2-5 TRBV7-7 13 - - TGTGCCAGCAGCTTTTCCGGGGAAGAGACCCAGTACTTC CASSFSGEETQYF
TRBJ1-1 TRBV6-6 12 - - TGTGCCAGCAGGCCAGGGAACACTGAAGCTTTCTTT CASRPGNTEAFF
TRBJ1-1 TRBV11-3 13 - - TGTGCCAGCAGCTTGGGAGGGAACACTGAAGCTTTCTTT CASSLGGNTEAFF
TRBJ1-1 TRBV29-1 13 - - TGCAGCGTTGAGCAGGGGCTGGGGACTGAAGCTTTCTTT CSVEQGLGTEAFF
TRBJ2-7 TRBV7-2 11 - - TGTGCCAGCAGCTTACGGGGAGAGCAGTACTTC CASSLRGEQYF
TRBJ2-7 TRBV4-2 16 - - TGTGCCAGCAGCCAAGATTTAGGCCCTAGCGACTACGAGCAGTACTTC CASSQDLGPSDYEQYF
TRBJ2-7 TRBV7-9 14 - TRBD1 TGTGCCAGCAGCCGGCGGGACAGGGCCTACGAGCAGTACTTC CASSRRDRAYEQYF
TRBJ2-1 TRBV5-4 17 - TRBD2 TGTGCCAGCAGCTTGGCGGGGGGGGCCTCCCTGGGGGGTGAGCAGTTCTTC CASSLAGGASLGGEQFF
TRBJ1-5 TRBV19 13 - - TGTGCCAGTAGTATCGCGGGAACCCAGCCCCAGCATTTT CASSIAGTQPQHF
TRBJ1-1 TRBV12-5 15 - TRBD1 TGTGCTAGTGGTTTGGCGGGACAGGAGTACACTGAAGCTTTCTTT CASGLAGQEYTEAFF
TRBJ2-3 TRBV10-3 13 - - TGTGCCGCGAGTGGGGGCCTCACAGATACGCAGTATTTT CAASGGLTDTQYF
TRBJ1-1 TRBV6-4 13 - - TGTGCCAGCAGTGACCAGGGGAACACTGAAGCTTTCTTT CASSDQGNTEAFF
TRBJ1-1 TRBV19 15 - TRBD1 TGTGCCAGTAGCTTCCCGGGACAGGGGTATTCCGAAGCTTTCTTT CASSFPGQGYSEAFF
TRBJ1-1 TRBV6-5 11 - TRBD1 TGTGCCACCGTGGACAGGAGTGAAGCTTTCTTT CATVDRSEAFF
TRBJ1-1 TRBV5-4 15 - TRBD1 TGTGCCAGCAGTAACCCCACAGGGGGGAACACTGAAGCTTTCTTT CASSNPTGGNTEAFF
TRBJ1-2 TRBV7-8 14 - - TGTGCCAGCAGCTTAGCGCAGGGGCACTATGGCTACACCTTC CASSLAQGHYGYTF
TRBJ2-2 TRBV15 17 - TRBD2 TGTGCCACCAGCAGAGAAAGAGCGGGAGGTCCCACCGGGGAGCTGTTTTTT CATSRERAGGPTGELFF
TRBJ2-1 TRBV5-4 18 - TRBD2 TGTGCCAGCAGCATACCCCCAGGTGGGACTAGCGGCAACAATGAGCAGTTCTTC CASSIPPGGTSGNNEQFF
TRBJ2-7 TRBV29-1 14 - TRBD1 TGCAGCGCATATACCGGGACAGGACCCTACGAGCAGTACTTC CSAYTGTGPYEQYF
TRBJ2-7 TRBV19 12 - TRBD1 TGTGCCACCCGGGACAGCTCCTACGAGCAGTACTTC CATRDSSYEQYF
TRBJ2-3 TRBV6-6 14 - - TGTGCCAGCAGTTACCCGGGGTCTACAGATACGCAGTATTTT CASSYPGSTDTQYF
TRBJ1-1 TRBV7-7 13 - - TGTGCCAGCAGTCCGGGCAGGGGATATGAAGCTTTCTTT CASSPGRGYEAFF
TRBJ2-3 TRBV7-2 12 - - TGTGCCAGCAGCCTCTACACAGATACGCAGTATTTT CASSLYTDTQYF
TRBJ2-7 TRBV15 15 - - TGTGCCACCAGCACCGGGGACACCTTAACCTACGAGCAGTACTTC CATSTGDTLTYEQYF
TRBJ1-1 TRBV28 8 - - TGTGCCACCATTGAAGCTTTCTTT CATIEAFF
TRBJ2-7 TRBV27 18 - TRBD2 TGTGCCAGCAGTTTCCGGGGACTAGCGGGATTTGAGGCCTACGAGCAGTACTTC CASSFRGLAGFEAYEQYF
TRBJ1-4 TRBV28 16 - TRBD1 TGTGCCAGCAGCCTAACGGGACAGGGGGTAAATGAAAAACTGTTTTTT CASSLTGQGVNEKLFF
TRBJ2-2 TRBV6-1 13 once - TGTGCCAGCAGCCCAATTGAGGCCGGGGAGCTGTTTTTT CASSPIEAGELFF
TRBJ1-1 TRBV28 14 - TRBD1 TGTGCCAGCAGTTTAGACAGGGTGGTGATAGGAGCTTTCTTT CASSLDRVVIGAFF
TRBJ1-6 TRBV18 15 - - TGTGCCAGCTCACTCTCGCAGGGGAATAATTCACCCCTCCACTTT CASSLSQGNNSPLHF
TRBJ1-2 TRBV5-1 14 few TRBD1 TGCGCCAGCAGCTACGGACAGGCTATCTTCGGCTACACCTTC CASSYGQAIFGYTF
TRBJ2-1 TRBV7-3 16 few TRBD2 TGTGCCAGCAGCTTATCAGCTAGCGGGAGGTCGGGTGAGCAGTTCTTC CASSLSASGRSGEQFF
TRBJ1-1 TRBV7-9 14 - - TGTGCCAGCAGCTTCGAGGGCATGAACACTGAAGCTTTCTTT CASSFEGMNTEAFF
TRBJ1-1 TRBV7-9 13 - - TGTGCCAGCAGCTTTACACAGACCACTGAAGCTTTCTTT CASSFTQTTEAFF
TRBJ1-4 TRBV18 15 few - TGTGCCAGCTCACCCCAGGGTCTCGTAGGCGGGGAACTGTTTTTT CASSPQGLVGGELFF
TRBJ2-1 TRBV27 17 - TRBD2 TGTGCCAGCAGTTTGCTAGCGGGAGGGCTTATCGGGAATGAGCAGTTCTTC CASSLLAGGLIGNEQFF
TRBJ2-2 TRBV9 17 - TRBD2 TGTGCCAGCACGGGGGCTAGCGGGAGCCGGCCCACCGGGGAGCTGTTTTTT CASTGASGSRPTGELFF
TRBJ2-1 TRBV6-4 16 - TRBD2 TGTGCCAGCAGTGACACGGGCGGGAGCTCCTACAATGAGCAGTTCTTC CASSDTGGSSYNEQFF